A single sample gave rise to the 3 T cell receptor beta chains below, sequenced in a study of blood T cell repertoires in COVID-19. The repertoire was sequenced with immunoSEQ multiplex PCR; TCRdb's copy has only in-frame clones and lacks some. The sample comprises 250,000 to 350,000 clones, roughly 89% of which are singletons, and around 0.84% rests with the top ten. Material for sequencing was peripheral blood. The receptor set was obtained from a man aged 25-40 years with acute or convalescent COVID-19.

The chain couples TRBV11-3 to TRBJ2-7, with 10 bases lining up with TRBD1. This CDR3 contains 16 residues. CDR1 and CDR2 (germline): SGHNT, YENEEA. Trimming cost V 1 base and J 5 bases; bases outside gene matches: 8. CDR3 nucleotides: TGTGCCAGCAGCTTAGTTAGGGACAGGGGTATCAACGAGCAGTACTTC. Amino acids: CASSLVRDRGINEQYF.

This rearrangement joins TRBV5-5 to TRBJ2-5; unclear D gene. This CDR3 contains 14 residues. CDR1 and CDR2 from the germline V gene are SGHKS and YYEKEE (reference sequence). V lost 4 bases to trimming and J lost 5 bases, with 15 bases between them. The CDR3 here is CASSRDEVGETQYF. The DNA for the CDR3 is TGTGCCAGCAGCCGAGATGAGGTTGGGGAGACCCAGTACTTC. The full variable domain, in which reference TRBV5-5 and TRBJ2-5 provide the parts outside the CDR3, is DAGVTQSPTHLIKTRGQQVTLRCSPISGHKSVSWYQQVLGQGPQFIFQYYEKEERGRGNFPDRFSARQFPNYSSELNVNALLLGDSALYLCASSRDEVGETQYFGPGTRLLVL.

The chain employs TRBV7-8 and TRBJ2-1, with 7 bases matching TRBD2. CDR3 length: 16 residues. Germline trimming cut 8 bases from V and 7 bases from J; bases unmatched to any gene: 17. Germline V lookup: CDR1 SGHVS, CDR2 FQNEAQ. CDR3 DNA: TGTGCCAGCGCGGTGGGGGGAGGGAAAGGGCAAAATGAGCAGTTCTTC. Translating gives CASAVGGGKGQNEQFF. Full variable domain (rest looked up from reference TRBV7-8 and TRBJ2-1): GAGVSQSPRYKVAKRGQDVALRCDPISGHVSLFWYQQALGQGPEFLTYFQNEAQLDKSGLPSDRFFAERPEGSVSTLKIQRTQQEDSAVYLCASAVGGGKGQNEQFFGPGTRLTVL.